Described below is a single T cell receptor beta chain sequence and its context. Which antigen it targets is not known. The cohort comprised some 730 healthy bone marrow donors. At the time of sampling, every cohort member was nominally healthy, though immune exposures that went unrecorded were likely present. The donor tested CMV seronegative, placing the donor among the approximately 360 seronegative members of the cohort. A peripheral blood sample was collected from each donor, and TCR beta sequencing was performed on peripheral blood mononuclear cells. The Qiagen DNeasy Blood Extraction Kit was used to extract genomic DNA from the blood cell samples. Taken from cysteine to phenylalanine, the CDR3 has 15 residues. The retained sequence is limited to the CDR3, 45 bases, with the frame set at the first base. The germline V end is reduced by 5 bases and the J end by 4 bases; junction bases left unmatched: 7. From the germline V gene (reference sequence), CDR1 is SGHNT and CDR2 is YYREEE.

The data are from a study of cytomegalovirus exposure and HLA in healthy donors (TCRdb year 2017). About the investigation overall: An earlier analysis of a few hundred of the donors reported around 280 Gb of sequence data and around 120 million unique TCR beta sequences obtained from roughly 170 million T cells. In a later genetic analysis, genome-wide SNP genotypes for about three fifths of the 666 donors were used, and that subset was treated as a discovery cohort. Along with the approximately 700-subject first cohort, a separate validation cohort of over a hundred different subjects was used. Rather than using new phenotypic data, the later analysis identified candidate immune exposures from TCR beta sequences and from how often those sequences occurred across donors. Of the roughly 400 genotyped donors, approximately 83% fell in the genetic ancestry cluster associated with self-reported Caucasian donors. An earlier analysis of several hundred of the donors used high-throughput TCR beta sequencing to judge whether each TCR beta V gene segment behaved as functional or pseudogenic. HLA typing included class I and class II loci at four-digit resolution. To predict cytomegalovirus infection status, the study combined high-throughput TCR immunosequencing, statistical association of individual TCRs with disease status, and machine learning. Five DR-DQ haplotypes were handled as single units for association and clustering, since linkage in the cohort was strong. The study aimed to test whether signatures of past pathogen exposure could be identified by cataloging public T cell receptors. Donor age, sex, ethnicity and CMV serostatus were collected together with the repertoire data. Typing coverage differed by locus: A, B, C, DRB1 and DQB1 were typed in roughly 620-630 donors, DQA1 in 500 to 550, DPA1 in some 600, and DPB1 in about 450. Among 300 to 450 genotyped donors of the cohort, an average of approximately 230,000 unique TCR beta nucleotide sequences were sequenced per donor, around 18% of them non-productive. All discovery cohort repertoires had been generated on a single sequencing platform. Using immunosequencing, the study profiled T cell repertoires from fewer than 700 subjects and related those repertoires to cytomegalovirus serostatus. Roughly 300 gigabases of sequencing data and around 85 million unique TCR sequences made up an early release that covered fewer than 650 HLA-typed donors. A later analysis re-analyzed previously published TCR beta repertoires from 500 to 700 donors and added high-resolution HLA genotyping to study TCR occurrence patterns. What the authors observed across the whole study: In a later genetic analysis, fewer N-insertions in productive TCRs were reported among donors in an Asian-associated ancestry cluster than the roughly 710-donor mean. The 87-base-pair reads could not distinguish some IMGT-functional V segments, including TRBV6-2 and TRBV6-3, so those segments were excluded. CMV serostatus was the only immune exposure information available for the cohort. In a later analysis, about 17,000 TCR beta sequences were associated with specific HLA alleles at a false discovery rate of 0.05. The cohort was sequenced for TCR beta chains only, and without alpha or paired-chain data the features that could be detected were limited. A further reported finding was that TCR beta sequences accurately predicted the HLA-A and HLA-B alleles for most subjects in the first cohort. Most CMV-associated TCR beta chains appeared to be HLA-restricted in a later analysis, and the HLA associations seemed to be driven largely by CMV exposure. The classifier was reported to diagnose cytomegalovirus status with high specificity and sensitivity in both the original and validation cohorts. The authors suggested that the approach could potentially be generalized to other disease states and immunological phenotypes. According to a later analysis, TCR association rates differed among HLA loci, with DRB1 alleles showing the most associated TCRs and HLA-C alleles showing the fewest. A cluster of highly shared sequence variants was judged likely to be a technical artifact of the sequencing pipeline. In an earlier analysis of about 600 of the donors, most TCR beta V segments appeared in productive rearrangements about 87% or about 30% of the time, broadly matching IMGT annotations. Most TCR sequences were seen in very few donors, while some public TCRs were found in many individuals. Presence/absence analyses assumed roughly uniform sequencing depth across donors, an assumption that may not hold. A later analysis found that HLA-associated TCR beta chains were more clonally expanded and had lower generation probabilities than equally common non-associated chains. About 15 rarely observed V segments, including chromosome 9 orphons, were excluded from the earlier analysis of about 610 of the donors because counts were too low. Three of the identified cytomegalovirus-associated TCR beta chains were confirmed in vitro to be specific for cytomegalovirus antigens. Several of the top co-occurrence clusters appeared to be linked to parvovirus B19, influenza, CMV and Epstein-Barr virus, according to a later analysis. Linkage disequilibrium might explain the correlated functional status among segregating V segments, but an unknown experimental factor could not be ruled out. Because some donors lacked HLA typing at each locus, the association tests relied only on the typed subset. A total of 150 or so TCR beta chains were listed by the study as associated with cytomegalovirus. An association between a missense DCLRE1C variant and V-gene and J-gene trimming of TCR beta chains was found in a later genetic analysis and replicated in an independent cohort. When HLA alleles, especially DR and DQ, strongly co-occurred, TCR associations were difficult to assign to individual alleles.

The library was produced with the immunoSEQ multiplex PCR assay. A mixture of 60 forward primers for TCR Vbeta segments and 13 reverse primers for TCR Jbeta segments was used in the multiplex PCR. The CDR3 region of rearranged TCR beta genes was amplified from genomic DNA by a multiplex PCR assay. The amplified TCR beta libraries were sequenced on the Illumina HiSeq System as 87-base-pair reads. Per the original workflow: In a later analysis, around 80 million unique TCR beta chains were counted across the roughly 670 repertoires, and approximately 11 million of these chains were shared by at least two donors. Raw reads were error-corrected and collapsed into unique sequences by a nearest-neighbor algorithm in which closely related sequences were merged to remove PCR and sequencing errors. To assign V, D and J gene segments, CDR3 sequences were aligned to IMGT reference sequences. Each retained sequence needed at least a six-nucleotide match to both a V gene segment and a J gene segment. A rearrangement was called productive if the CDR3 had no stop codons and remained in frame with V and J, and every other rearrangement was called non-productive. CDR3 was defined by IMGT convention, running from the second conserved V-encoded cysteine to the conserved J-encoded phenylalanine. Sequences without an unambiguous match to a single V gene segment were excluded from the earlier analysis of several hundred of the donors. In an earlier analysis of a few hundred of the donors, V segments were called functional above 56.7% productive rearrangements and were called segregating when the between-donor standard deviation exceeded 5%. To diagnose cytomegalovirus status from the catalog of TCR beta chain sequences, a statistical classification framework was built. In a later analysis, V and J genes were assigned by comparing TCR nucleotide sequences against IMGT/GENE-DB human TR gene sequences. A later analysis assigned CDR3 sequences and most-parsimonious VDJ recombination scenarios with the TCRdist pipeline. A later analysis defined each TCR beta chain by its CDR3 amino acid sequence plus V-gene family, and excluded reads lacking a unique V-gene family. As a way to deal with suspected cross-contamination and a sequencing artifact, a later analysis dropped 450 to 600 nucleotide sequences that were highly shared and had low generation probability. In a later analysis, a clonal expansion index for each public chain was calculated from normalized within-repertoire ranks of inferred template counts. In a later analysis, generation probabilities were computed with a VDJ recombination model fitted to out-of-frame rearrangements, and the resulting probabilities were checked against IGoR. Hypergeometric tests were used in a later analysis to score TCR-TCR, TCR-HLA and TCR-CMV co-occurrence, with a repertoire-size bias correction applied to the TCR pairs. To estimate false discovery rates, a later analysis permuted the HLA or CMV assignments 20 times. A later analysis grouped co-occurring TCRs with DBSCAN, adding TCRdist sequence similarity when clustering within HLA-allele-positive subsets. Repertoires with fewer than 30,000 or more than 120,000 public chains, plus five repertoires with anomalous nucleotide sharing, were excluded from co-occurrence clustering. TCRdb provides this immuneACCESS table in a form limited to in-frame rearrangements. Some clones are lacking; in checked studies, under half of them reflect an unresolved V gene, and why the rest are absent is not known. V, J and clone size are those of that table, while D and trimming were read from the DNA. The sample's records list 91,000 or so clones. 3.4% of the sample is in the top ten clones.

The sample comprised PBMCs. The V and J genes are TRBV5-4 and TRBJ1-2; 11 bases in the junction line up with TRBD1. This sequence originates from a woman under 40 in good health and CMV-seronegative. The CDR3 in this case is CASSTGTGGFYGYTF. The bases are TGTGCCAGCAGTACCGGGACAGGGGGTTTCTATGGCTACACCTTC.